The source of this T cell receptor (beta chain) is a study of identical twins. This clonotype has ten or more counts. Its specificity is unknown. Each CDR3 protein is one row after TCRdb ran MiXCR on the 5' RACE reads. The sample lists a few hundred thousand distinct CDR3 sequences, 10% to 15% occurring once. General study points: The study based its conclusions on cross-sectional statistical analysis and did not follow the same donors.

This CDR3 is built from 14 residues. Trimming removed 9 bases from V and 3 bases from J; junction bases left unmatched: 10. Germline-derived CDR1 and CDR2 are SEHNR and FQNEAQ (reference sequence). Separately, the same data were catalogued under a study of yellow fever vaccine responses in identical twins.

The receptor's source is a woman younger than 30 in good health. This chain connects TRBV7-9 to TRBJ1-1; 7 bases agree with TRBD1. Specimen: memory (CD45RO+) T cells sorted from blood. CDR3 region: CARYPQGRYTEAFF. Written as DNA, the CDR3 is TGTGCCAGATACCCACAGGGGAGGTACACTGAAGCTTTCTTT.